A single sample is the source of the 20 T cell receptor beta chains below, sequenced in a study of radiotherapy plus CTLA-4 blockade in lung cancer. Produced via immunoSEQ multiplex PCR; TCRdb's table is partial and in-frame only. This table holds approximately 73,000 clones, around 87% found once. The material was peripheral blood, obtained from a patient treated with radiotherapy plus ipilimumab. The receptors here all came from a human donor with non-small cell lung cancer that progressed on radiotherapy plus ipilimumab.

V is TRBV7-6 and J is TRBJ1-2, with D unresolved. The CDR3 has 14 residues. Trimming left V 2 bases short and J 7 bases short, with 14 bases between. CDR1 is SGHVS and CDR2 is FNYEAQ in the germline V gene. In DNA, the CDR3 is TGTGCCAGCAGCTTAAGCGGTGAGGGAAGTGGCTACACCTTC. This gives the protein CASSLSGEGSGYTF.

The chain joins TRBV6-5 to TRBJ2-1, with no clear D. The CDR3 has 13 amino acids. Trimming cost V 5 bases and J 3 bases, with 8 bases left between them. Germline assignment: CDR1 MNHEY and CDR2 SVGAGI. The CDR3: CASSSASYNEQFF. The CDR3 coding sequence is TGTGCCAGCAGTAGCGCTAGCTACAATGAGCAGTTCTTC.

This chain joins TRBV5-6 and TRBJ2-3; the match to TRBD2 covers 10 bases. The CDR3 covers 18 residues. From germline, CDR1 is SGHDT and CDR2 YYEEEE. V lost 2 bases, J lost 0 bases, and 9 bases stayed unmatched. The CDR3 spells CASSFLGLASSSTDTQYF. In DNA, the CDR3 is TGTGCCAGCAGCTTTCTGGGACTAGCGTCATCTAGCACAGATACGCAGTATTTT.

The rearrangement links TRBV7-9 to TRBJ1-5, with D unclear. Trimming removed 1 base at V and 0 bases at J, with 10 bases between. The V gene's germline CDR1 is SEHNR and CDR2 FQNEAQ (reference sequence). This CDR3 is 16 amino acids long. DNA for the CDR3: TGTGCCAGCAGCTTAGGCAGTACTGATAGCAATCAGCCCCAGCATTTT. This encodes CASSLGSTDSNQPQHF.

The V gene is TRBV10-3, the J gene TRBJ1-2; D remains unclear. Between the trimmed V and J ends, which lost 4 bases and 8 bases, there was a span of 20 bases. Germline CDR1 ENHRY, CDR2 SYGVKD. This CDR3 is 15 amino acids long. CDR3 nucleotides: TGTGCCATCAGTGTTTGGACGGAATCGACGGGCGGCTACACCTTC. Translation gives CAISVWTESTGGYTF.

The gene calls are TRBV6-1 and TRBJ1-2; no clear D gene. The CDR3 totals 12 residues. V was shortened by 7 bases and J by 4 bases, with 10 bases between the two germline ends. From germline, CDR1 is MNHNS and CDR2 SASEGT. DNA of the CDR3: TGTGCCAGCAATCCCTGGGGCTATGGCTACACCTTC. This encodes CASNPWGYGYTF.

This clone turned up a few times. The rearrangement joins TRBV11-3 to TRBJ2-2; TRBD2 matches 14 bases. With V trimmed by 5 bases and J by 2 bases, 4 bases remained unmatched. This CDR3 has 17 amino acids. CDR1 SGHNT and CDR2 YENEEA come from the germline V gene. CDR3 loop: CASSGGLAGGNTGELFF. The CDR3 DNA reads as TGTGCCAGCAGCGGTGGACTAGCGGGAGGCAACACCGGGGAGCTGTTTTTT.

Turning to this clone: A read error may account for a junction end that differs from germline. J is TRBJ2-5 and V is TRBV7-7; the D gene is possibly TRBD1 (9 bases). CDR3 length equals 14 residues. The germline V gene has CDR1 SSHAT and CDR2 FNYEAQ (reference sequence). CDR3 bases: TGTGCTAGCAGCTTAGCGGGACAGGGTGAGACCCAGTACTTC. This translates into CASSLAGQGETQYF.

The genes are TRBV29-1 and TRBJ2-3; 11 bases agree with TRBD1. Per germline, CDR1 SQVTM and CDR2 ANQGSEA. V dropped 7 bases and J dropped 3; count of bases not matched to a gene: 3. This CDR3 is 13 amino acids long. The DNA of the CDR3 is TGCAGCGGTGGACAGGGGGCAACAGATACGCAGTATTTT. Its protein product is CSGGQGATDTQYF.

About this clone: An end of the junction differs from the germline gene, which may be a read error. The J gene is TRBJ1-1, the V gene TRBV2; 7 nucleotides line up with TRBD1. In germline, CDR1 is SNHLY, CDR2 FYNNEI. The CDR3 consists of 11 residues. The CDR3 loop is CASSILTGDRF. CDR3 sequence (DNA): TGTGCCAGCAGCATCCTTACAGGGGATAGGTTT.

The rearrangement uses TRBV7-5 and TRBJ1-5. TRBV7-5 is shown as a pseudogene. The CDR3 length is 16 residues. The CDR3 coding sequence is TGTGCCAGAAGCTTACTATTGCCAAATAATAGGCAGCCCCAGCATTTT. It codes for CARSLLLPNNRQPQHF.

V gene TRBV6-1 combines with J gene TRBJ2-1; 12 nucleotides agree with TRBD2. V shed 4 bases and J 6 bases; nucleotides not matched to a gene: 7. The germline gives CDR1 MNHNS, CDR2 SASEGT. This CDR3 region has 16 residues. The CDR3 DNA reads as TGTGCCAGCAGTGCGACTAGCGGGAGTTTTAGCAATGAGCAGTTCTTC. Encoded protein: CASSATSGSFSNEQFF.

This chain uses TRBV28 with TRBJ2-3; maybe TRBD2 (6 bases). The CDR3 consists of 15 residues. Germline V gene sequence: CDR1 MDHEN, CDR2 SYDVKM. Trimming shortened V by 4 bases and J by 1 base, and 12 bases separated the two germline ends. CDR3 DNA sequence: TGTGCCAGCAGTTCAGCCTCTAGCGGCACAGATACGCAGTATTTT. The encoded protein is CASSSASSGTDTQYF.

The gene calls are TRBV29-1 and TRBJ2-2, with D perhaps matching TRBD2 (6 bases). The V gene's germline CDR1 is SQVTM and CDR2 ANQGSEA. V lost 4 bases, J lost 6 bases, and 12 bases lay in between. The length of the CDR3 is 13 residues. The DNA of the CDR3 is TGCAGCGTTGGGTCTAGCGCAGCCGGGGAGCTGTTTTTT. Encoded protein: CSVGSSAAGELFF.

The J gene is TRBJ2-3, the V gene TRBV6-9; the D gene is possibly TRBD2 (6 bases). The V end was cut by 0 bases, the J end by 1 base, with 11 bases between. Germline CDR1 MNHGY, CDR2 SVAAGI. This CDR3 contains 16 residues. The CDR3 bases are TGTGCCAGCAGTTATTCCGGGAGTTGGGGCACAGATACGCAGTATTTT. As protein: CASSYSGSWGTDTQYF.

The chain combines TRBV27 with TRBJ2-2; D is undetermined. CDR3 length equals 14 residues. V lost 3 bases and J lost 5, with 10 bases in between. Germline CDR1 and CDR2: MNHEY and SMNVEV (reference sequence). CDR3: CASSFPGRTGELFF. Written as DNA, the CDR3 is TGTGCCAGCAGTTTTCCCGGTCGGACCGGGGAGCTGTTTTTT.

The chain employs TRBV10-3 and TRBJ2-3; 8 nucleotides align to TRBD1. Germline CDR1 ENHRY, CDR2 SYGVKD. The CDR3 is 17 residues long. J lost 4 bases, V lost 4 bases, and 13 bases had no gene match. CDR3 coding DNA: TGTGCCATCAGTGCCTCTAGGGACAGGTTATCCGCAGATACGCAGTATTTT. It codes for CAISASRDRLSADTQYF.

CDR3 coding DNA: TGTGCCAGCAGTGACCGGAGAGGGACGGGCCAGCCCCAGCATTTT. Protein sequence: CASSDRRGTGQPQHF. The chain employs TRBV2 and TRBJ1-5, with D maybe TRBD1 (5 bases). V lost 3 bases and J lost 7, with 16 bases in between. The CDR3 has 15 amino acids. The germline CDR1 and CDR2 sequences are SNHLY and FYNNEI.

The J gene is TRBJ2-5, the V gene TRBV15; 7 bases agree with TRBD2. Germline CDR1 and CDR2: LNHNV and YYDKDF (reference sequence). This CDR3 has 15 amino acids. J gave up 2 bases and V 0 bases, and 3 bases lay outside the gene matches. CDR3 region: CATSRERTRQETQYF. Written as DNA, the CDR3 is TGTGCCACCAGCAGAGAGAGGACTAGACAAGAGACCCAGTACTTC.

The CDR3 nucleotides are TGTGCCAGCACGACGGGGGGCCGGAGCTACATTCAGTACTTC. Translated, it gives CASTTGGRSYIQYF. The chain combines TRBV6-6 with TRBJ2-4; maybe TRBD2 (7 bases). Germline V CDR1 and CDR2: MNHNY, SVGAGI (reference sequence). The CDR3 contains 14 residues. Trimming stripped 7 bases from V and 8 bases from J, with 18 bases between.